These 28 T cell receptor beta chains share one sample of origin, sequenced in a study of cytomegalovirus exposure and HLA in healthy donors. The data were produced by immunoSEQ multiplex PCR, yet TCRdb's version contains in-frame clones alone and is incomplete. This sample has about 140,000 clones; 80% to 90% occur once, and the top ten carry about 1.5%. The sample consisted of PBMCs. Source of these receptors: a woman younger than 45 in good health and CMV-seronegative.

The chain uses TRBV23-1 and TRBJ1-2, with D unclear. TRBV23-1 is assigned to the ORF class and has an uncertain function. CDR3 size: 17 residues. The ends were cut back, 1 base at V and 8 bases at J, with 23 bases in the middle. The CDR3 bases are TGCGCCAGCAGTCAATGGGTAAGGTCTGGTAGCCAATTGGGCTACACCTTC. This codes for CASSQWVRSGSQLGYTF.

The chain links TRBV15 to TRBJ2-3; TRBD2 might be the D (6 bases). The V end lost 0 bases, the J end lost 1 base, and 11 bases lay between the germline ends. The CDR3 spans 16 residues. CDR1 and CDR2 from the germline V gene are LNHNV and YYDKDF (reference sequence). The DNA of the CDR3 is TGTGCCACCAGCAGAGATGGTACGGGGGGCACAGATACGCAGTATTTT. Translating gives CATSRDGTGGTDTQYF.

DNA for the CDR3: TGTGCCAGCAGCGCCAGGACAGGTTTTGTTAATTCACCCCTCCACTTT. Translation: CASSARTGFVNSPLHF. The rearrangement uses TRBV7-2 and TRBJ1-6; 7 bases agree with TRBD1. Germline V gene lookup returns CDR1 SGHTA and CDR2 FQGNSA. J lost 6 bases, V lost 5 bases, and 10 bases had no gene match. This CDR3 is built from 16 residues.

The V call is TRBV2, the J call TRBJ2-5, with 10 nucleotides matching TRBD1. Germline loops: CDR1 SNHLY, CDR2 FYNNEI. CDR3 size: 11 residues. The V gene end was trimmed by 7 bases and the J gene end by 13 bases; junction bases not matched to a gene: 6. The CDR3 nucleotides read TGTGCCAGCACCGAACGGGACAGGGGGTACTTC. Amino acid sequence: CASTERDRGYF.

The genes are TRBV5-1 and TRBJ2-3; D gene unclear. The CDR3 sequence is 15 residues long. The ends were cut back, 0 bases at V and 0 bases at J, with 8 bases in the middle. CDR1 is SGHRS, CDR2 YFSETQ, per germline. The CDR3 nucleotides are TGCGCCAGCAGCTTGGCCAGTTCTAGCACAGATACGCAGTATTTT. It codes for CASSLASSSTDTQYF.

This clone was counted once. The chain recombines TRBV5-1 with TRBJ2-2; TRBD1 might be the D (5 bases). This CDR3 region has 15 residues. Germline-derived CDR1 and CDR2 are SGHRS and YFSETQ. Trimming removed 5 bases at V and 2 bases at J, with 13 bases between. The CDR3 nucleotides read TGCGCCAGCAGTCGAGACAGCTATAACACCGGGGAGCTGTTTTTT. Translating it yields CASSRDSYNTGELFF.

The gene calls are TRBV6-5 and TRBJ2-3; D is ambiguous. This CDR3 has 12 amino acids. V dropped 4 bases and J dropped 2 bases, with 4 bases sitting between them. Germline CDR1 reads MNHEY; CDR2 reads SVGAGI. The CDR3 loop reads CASSSSTDTQYF. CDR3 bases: TGTGCCAGCAGTTCTTCCACAGATACGCAGTATTTT.

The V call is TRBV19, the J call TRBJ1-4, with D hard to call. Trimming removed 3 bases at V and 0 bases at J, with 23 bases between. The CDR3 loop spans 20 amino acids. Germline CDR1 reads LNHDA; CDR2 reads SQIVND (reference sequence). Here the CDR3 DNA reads TGTGCCAGTAGTATTGGGTTTGGTACAGAACATTTTACAACTAATGAAAAACTGTTTTTT. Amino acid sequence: CASSIGFGTEHFTTNEKLFF.

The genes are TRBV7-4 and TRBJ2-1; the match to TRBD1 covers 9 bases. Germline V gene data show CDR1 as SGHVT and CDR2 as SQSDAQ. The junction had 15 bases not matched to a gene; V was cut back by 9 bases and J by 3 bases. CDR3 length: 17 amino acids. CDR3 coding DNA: TGTGCCAGATCCGGGACAGGGTTATCTTGCATCTACAATGAGCAGTTCTTC. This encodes CARSGTGLSCIYNEQFF.

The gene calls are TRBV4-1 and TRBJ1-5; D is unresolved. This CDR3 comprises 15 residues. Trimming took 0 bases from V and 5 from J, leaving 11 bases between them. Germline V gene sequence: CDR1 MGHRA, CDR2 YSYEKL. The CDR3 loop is CASSQDLARDQPQHF. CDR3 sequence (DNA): TGCGCCAGCAGCCAAGACCTTGCCCGGGATCAGCCCCAGCATTTT.

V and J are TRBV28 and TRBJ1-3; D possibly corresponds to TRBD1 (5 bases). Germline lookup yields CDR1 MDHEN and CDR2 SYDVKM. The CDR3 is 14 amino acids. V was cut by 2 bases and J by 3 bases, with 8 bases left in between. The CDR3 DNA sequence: TGTGCCAGCAGTTTAGTTACAGGTGGAAACACCATATATTTT. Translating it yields CASSLVTGGNTIYF.

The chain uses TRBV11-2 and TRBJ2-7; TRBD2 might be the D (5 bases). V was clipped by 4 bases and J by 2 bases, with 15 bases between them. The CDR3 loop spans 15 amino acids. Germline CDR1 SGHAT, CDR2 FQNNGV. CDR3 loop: CASSSVRVDAYEQYF. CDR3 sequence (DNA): TGTGCCAGCAGCTCGGTGAGGGTGGACGCCTACGAGCAGTACTTC.

DNA of the CDR3: TGTGCCAGCAAGCTAGCGGGGGGGCGTTTGTATTTT. Translation: CASKLAGGRLYF. V gene TRBV13 combines with J gene TRBJ2-3, with 12 bases matching TRBD2. This CDR3 region has 12 residues. V lost 7 bases to trimming and J lost 14 bases; unmatched junction nucleotides: 7. Germline CDR1 is PRHDT and CDR2 is FYEKMQ (reference sequence).

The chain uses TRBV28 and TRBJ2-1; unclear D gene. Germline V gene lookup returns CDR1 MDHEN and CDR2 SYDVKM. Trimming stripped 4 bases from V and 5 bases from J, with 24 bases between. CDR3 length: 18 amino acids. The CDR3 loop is CASSSWSRNLGYDNEQFF. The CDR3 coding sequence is TGTGCCAGCAGTTCCTGGAGTCGGAACTTAGGTTACGACAATGAGCAGTTCTTC.

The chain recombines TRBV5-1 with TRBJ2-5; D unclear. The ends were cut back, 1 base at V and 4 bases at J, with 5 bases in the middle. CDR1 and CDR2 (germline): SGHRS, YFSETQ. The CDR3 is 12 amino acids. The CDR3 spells CASSLKAETQYF. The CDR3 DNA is TGCGCCAGCAGCTTGAAAGCAGAGACCCAGTACTTC.

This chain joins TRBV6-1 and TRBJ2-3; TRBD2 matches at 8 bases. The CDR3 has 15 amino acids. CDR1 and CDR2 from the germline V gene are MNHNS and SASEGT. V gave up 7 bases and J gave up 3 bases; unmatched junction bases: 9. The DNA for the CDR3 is TGTGCCAGCACTGGATGGGGACTAGAAACAGATACGCAGTATTTT. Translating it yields CASTGWGLETDTQYF.

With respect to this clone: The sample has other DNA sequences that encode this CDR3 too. The CDR3 is CASSLTASTDTQYF. Written as DNA, the CDR3 is TGTGCCAGCAGCCTCACAGCTAGCACAGATACGCAGTATTTT. The rearrangement uses TRBV11-3 and TRBJ2-3, with D uncertain. The CDR3 length is 14 residues. Germline loops: CDR1 SGHNT, CDR2 YENEEA. Deletions cut 5 bases from V and 0 bases from J, with 9 bases between.

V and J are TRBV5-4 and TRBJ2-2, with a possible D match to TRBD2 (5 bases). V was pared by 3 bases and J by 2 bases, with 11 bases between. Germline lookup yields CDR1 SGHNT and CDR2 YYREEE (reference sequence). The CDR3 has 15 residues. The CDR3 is CASSYRGLNTGELFF. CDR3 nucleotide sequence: TGTGCCAGCAGCTACCGGGGTTTAAACACCGGGGAGCTGTTTTTT. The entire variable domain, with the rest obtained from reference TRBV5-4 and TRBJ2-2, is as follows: ETGVTQSPTHLIKTRGQQVTLRCSSQSGHNTVSWYQQALGQGPQFIFQYYREEENGRGNFPPRFSGLQFPNYSSELNVNALELDDSALYLCASSYRGLNTGELFFGEGSRLTVL.

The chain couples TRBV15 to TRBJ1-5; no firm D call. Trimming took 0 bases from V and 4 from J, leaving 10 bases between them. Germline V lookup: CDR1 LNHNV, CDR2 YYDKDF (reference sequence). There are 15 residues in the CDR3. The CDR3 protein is CATSREGGGNQPQHF. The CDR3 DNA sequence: TGTGCCACCAGCAGAGAAGGAGGCGGGAATCAGCCCCAGCATTTT.

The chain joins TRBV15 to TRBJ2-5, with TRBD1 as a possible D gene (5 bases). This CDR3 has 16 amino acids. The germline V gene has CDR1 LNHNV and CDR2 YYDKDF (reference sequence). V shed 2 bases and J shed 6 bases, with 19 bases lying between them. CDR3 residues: CATSRPQVGHQKTQYF. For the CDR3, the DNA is TGTGCCACCAGCAGACCCCAAGTTGGACACCAGAAGACCCAGTACTTC. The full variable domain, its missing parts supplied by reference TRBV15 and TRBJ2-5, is DAMVIQNPRYQVTQFGKPVTLSCSQTLNHNVMYWYQQKSSQAPKLLFHYYDKDFNNEADTPDNFQSRRPNTSFCFLDIRSPGLGDTAMYLCATSRPQVGHQKTQYFGPGTRLLVL.

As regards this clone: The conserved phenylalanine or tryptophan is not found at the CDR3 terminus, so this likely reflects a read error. CDR3 nucleotide sequence: TGTGCCAGCAGCGTAGGTCAGGGGGCCTACGAGCAGTACCTC. This encodes CASSVGQGAYEQYL. The chain combines TRBV9 with TRBJ2-7, with 7 nucleotides matching TRBD1. CDR1 is SGDLS and CDR2 is YYNGEE in the germline V gene. Trimming removed 0 bases from V and 2 bases from J; junction bases left unmatched: 2. The CDR3 runs to 14 residues.

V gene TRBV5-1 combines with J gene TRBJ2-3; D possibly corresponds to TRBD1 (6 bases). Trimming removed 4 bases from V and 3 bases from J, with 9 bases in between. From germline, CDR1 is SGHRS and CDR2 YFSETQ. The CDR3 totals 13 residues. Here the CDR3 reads CASSGQGTDTQYF. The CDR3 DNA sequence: TGCGCCAGCAGCGGCCAGGGGACAGATACGCAGTATTTT.

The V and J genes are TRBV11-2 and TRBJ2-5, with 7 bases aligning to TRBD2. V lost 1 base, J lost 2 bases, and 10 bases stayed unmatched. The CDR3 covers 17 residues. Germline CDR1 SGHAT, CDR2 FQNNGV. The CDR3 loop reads CASSLVPAGWGQETQYF. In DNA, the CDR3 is TGTGCCAGCAGCTTAGTACCAGCGGGGTGGGGACAAGAGACCCAGTACTTC.

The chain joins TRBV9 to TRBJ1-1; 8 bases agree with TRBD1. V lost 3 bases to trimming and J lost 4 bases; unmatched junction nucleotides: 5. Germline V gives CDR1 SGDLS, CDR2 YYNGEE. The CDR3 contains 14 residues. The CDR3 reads CASSAITGGTEAFF. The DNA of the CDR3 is TGTGCCAGCAGCGCTATCACAGGGGGCACTGAAGCTTTCTTT. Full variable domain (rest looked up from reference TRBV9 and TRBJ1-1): DSGVTQTPKHLITATGQRVTLRCSPRSGDLSVYWYQQSLDQGLQFLIQYYNGEERAKGNILERFSAQQFPDLHSELNLSSLELGDSALYFCASSAITGGTEAFFGQGTRLTVV.

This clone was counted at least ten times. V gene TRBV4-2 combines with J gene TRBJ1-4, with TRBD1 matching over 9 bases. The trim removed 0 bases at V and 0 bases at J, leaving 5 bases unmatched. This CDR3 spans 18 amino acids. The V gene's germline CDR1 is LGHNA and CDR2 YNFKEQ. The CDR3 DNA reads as TGTGCCAGCAGCCAAGAAGCGGGACAGGGTGCAACTAATGAAAAACTGTTTTTT. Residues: CASSQEAGQGATNEKLFF.

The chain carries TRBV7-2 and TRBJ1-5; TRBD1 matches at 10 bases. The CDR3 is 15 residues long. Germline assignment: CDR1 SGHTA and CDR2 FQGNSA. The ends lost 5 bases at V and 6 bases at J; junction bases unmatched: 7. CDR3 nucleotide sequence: TGTGCCAGCAGCAGTAGACAGGGGGCGGGTCAGCCCCAGCATTTT. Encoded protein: CASSSRQGAGQPQHF.

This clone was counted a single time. CDR3 amino acids: CASSLVRNEQFF. The CDR3, as DNA: TGCGCCAGCAGCTTGGTCCGGAATGAGCAGTTCTTC. The rearrangement uses TRBV5-1 and TRBJ2-1; D not certain. The CDR3 is 12 residues long. Germline V gene data show CDR1 as SGHRS and CDR2 as YFSETQ. Trimming stripped 0 bases from V and 7 bases from J, with 5 bases between. The full variable domain, completed using reference TRBV5-1 and TRBJ2-1, is KAGVTQTPRYLIKTRGQQVTLSCSPISGHRSVSWYQQTPGQGLQFLFEYFSETQRNKGNFPGRFSGRQFSNSRSEMNVSTLELGDSALYLCASSLVRNEQFFGPGTRLTVL.

CDR3 sequence (DNA): TGTGCCAGCAGTCCGACGGGACAGGGGGTCCCGGGGGCTTTCTTT. Translated, it gives CASSPTGQGVPGAFF. The V gene is TRBV28, the J gene TRBJ1-1; 11 nucleotides match TRBD1. CDR1 is MDHEN and CDR2 is SYDVKM in the germline V gene. The CDR3 spans 15 residues. Unmatched junction bases numbered 13, after V lost 5 bases and J lost 11 bases.